This T cell receptor (beta chain) was retrieved from a study of shared clonotypes between healthy human individuals. Study-wide results and limits: Sharing across four donors was highest in naive CD4 (around 5%) and lowest in memory CD8 (roughly 0.4%).

CD4+ cells yielded CD45RA+ naive and CD45RA-negative memory subsets. Comment on this clone: Its target is not known.

The V gene's germline CDR1 is SEHNR and CDR2 FQNEAQ (reference sequence). Trimming took 2 bases from V and 5 from J, leaving 12 bases between them. This CDR3 spans 14 amino acids. Sequencing was performed with immunoSEQ multiplex PCR; in TCRdb, only in-frame clones are kept and a portion is missing. The table shows millions of clones, with approximately 94% occurring only once. The chain combines TRBV7-9 with TRBJ1-1, with TRBD1 as a possible D gene (5 bases). The source of this sequence is a young man in good health. Specimen: naive CD4+ T cells sorted from blood. Documented subset: CD45RA+ positively selected. CDR3 DNA sequence: TGTGCCAGCAGCTTATTTATCGGGGGGACTGAAGCTTTCTTT. Protein sequence: CASSLFIGGTEAFF. Looking up the rest from reference TRBV7-9 and TRBJ1-1 gives the full variable domain: DTGVSQNPRHKITKRGQNVTFRCDPISEHNRLYWYRQTLGQGPEFLTYFQNEAQLEKSRLLSDRFSAERPKGSFSTLEIQRTEQGDSAMYLCASSLFIGGTEAFFGQGTRLTVV.